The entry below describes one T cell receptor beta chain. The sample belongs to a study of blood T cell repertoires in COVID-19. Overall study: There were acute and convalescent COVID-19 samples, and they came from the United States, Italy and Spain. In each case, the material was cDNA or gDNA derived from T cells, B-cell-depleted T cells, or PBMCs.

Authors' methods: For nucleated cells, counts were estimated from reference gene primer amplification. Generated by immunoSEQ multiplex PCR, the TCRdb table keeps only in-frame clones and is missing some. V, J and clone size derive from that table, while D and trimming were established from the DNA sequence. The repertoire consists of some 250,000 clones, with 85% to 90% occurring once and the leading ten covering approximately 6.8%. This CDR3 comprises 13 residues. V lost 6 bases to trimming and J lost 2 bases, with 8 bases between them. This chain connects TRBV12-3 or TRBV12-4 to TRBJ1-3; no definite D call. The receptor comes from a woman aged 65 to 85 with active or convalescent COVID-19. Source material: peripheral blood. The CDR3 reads CASRERAGNTIYF. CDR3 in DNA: TGTGCCAGCAGAGAACGGGCTGGAAACACCATATATTTT.